This T cell receptor beta chain is drawn from a study of metastatic and nonmetastatic thyroid tumors. The wider study: Peripheral blood and tumor or nodule samples from malignant and benign thyroid patients were compared.

This clone is large in the sample. Germline CDR1 and CDR2: MNHNS and SASEGT. The CDR3 totals 13 residues. Trimming at V came to 8 bases and at J to 1 base, leaving 2 bases not matched to a gene. Until they underwent thyroid surgery, no patient had received any treatment. TCRdb ran MiXCR on the PCR reads. The table includes under 20,000 clones, around a third detected once. The sequence was collected from a female donor with papillary thyroid cancer or a benign thyroid nodule (not recorded which). Some clones in this sample may be carry-over from other donors' samples. Material for sequencing was tumor tissue. The rearrangement links TRBV6-1 to TRBJ1-3, with 7 bases lining up with TRBD1. The CDR3 loop is CASAGQSGNTIYF. The CDR3 DNA reads as TGTGCCAGCGCGGGACAGTCTGGAAACACCATATATTTT.